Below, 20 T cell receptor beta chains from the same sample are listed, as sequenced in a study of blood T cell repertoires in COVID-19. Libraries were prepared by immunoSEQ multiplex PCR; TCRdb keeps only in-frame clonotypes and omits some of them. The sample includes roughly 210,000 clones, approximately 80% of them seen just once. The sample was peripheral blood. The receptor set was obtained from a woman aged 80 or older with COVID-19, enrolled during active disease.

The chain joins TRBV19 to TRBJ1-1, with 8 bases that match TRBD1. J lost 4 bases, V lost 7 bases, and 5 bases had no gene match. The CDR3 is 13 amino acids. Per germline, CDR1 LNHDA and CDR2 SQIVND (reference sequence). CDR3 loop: CASIRGLGTEAFF. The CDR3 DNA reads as TGTGCCAGTATCAGGGGGCTTGGCACTGAAGCTTTCTTT.

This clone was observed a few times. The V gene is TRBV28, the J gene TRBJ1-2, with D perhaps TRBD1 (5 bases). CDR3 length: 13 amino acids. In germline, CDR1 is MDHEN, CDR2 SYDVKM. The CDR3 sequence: CAHRGVKGYGYTF. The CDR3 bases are TGTGCGCATCGGGGGGTGAAAGGCTATGGCTACACCTTC.

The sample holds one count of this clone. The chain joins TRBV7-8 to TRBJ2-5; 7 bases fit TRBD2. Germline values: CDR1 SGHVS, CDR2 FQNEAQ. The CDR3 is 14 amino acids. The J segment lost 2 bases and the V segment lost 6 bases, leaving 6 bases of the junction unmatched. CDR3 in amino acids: CASRRWGGQETQYF. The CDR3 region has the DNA TGTGCCAGCAGGCGGTGGGGGGGACAAGAGACCCAGTACTTC.

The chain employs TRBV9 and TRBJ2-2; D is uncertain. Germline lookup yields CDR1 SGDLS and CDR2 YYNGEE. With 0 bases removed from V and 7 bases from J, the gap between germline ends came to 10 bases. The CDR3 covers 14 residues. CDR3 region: CASSVVPLGGELFF. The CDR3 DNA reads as TGTGCCAGCAGCGTAGTTCCGCTAGGCGGGGAGCTGTTTTTT.

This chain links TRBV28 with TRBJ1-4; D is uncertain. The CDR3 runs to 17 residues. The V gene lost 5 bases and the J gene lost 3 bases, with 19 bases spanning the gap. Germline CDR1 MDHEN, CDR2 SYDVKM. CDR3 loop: CASSPSSFRSSNEKLFF. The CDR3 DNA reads TGTGCCAGCAGTCCCTCCTCCTTTCGTTCGTCTAATGAAAAACTGTTTTTT.

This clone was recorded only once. CDR3 protein: CASSLKPGGSISNQPQHF. CDR3 coding DNA: TGTGCCAGCAGCCTTAAACCAGGGGGCTCAATTAGCAATCAGCCCCAGCATTTT. This chain joins TRBV7-2 and TRBJ1-5; 8 bases align to TRBD1. This CDR3 comprises 18 residues. Germline lookup yields CDR1 SGHTA and CDR2 FQGNSA. The V gene end was trimmed by 5 bases and the J gene end by 0 bases; junction bases not matched to a gene: 12. Using reference TRBV7-2 and TRBJ1-5 for the parts outside the CDR3, the full variable domain is GAGVSQSPSNKVTEKGKDVELRCDPISGHTALYWYRQSLGQGLEFLIYFQGNSAPDKSGLPSDRFSAERTGGSVSTLTIQRTQQEDSAVYLCASSLKPGGSISNQPQHFGDGTRLSIL.

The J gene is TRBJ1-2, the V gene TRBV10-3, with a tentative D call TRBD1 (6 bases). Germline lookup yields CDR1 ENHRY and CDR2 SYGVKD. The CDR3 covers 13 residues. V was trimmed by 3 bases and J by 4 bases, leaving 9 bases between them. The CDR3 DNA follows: TGTGCCATCAGTGAATTGGACAGCTATGGCTACACCTTC. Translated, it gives CAISELDSYGYTF.

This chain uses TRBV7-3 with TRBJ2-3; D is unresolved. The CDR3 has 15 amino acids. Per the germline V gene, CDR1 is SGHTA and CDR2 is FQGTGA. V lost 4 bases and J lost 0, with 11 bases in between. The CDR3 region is CASSSTAFSTDTQYF. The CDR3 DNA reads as TGTGCCAGCAGCTCAACAGCTTTTAGCACAGATACGCAGTATTTT.

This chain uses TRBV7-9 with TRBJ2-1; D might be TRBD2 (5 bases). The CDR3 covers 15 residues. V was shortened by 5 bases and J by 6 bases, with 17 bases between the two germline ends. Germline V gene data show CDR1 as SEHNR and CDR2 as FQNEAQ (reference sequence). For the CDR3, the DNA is TGTGCCAGCAGCCTCTTAGCGAATCAAGTCAATGAGCAGTTCTTC. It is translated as CASSLLANQVNEQFF. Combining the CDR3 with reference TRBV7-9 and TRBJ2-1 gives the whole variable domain DTGVSQNPRHKITKRGQNVTFRCDPISEHNRLYWYRQTLGQGPEFLTYFQNEAQLEKSRLLSDRFSAERPKGSFSTLEIQRTEQGDSAMYLCASSLLANQVNEQFFGPGTRLTVL.

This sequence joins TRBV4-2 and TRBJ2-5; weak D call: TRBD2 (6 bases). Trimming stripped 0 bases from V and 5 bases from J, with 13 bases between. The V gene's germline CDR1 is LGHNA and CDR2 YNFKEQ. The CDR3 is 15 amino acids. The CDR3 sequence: CASSQDTGEWETQYF. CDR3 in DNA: TGTGCCAGCAGCCAAGATACGGGGGAGTGGGAGACCCAGTACTTC.

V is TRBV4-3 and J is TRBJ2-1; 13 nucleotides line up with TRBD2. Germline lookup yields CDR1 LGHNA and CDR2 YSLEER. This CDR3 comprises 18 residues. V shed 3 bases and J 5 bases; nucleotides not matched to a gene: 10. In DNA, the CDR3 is TGCGCCAGCAGCCAGGGCTGGACTAGCGGGGGATCTCACAATGAGCAGTTCTTC. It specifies CASSQGWTSGGSHNEQFF.

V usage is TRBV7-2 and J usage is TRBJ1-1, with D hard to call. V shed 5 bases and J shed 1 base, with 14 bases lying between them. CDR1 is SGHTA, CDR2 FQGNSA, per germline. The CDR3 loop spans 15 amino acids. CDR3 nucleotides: TGTGCCAGCAGCCCCTCTGGGCGAGCGAACACTGAAGCTTTCTTT. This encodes CASSPSGRANTEAFF. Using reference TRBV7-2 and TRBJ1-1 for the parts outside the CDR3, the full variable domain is GAGVSQSPSNKVTEKGKDVELRCDPISGHTALYWYRQSLGQGLEFLIYFQGNSAPDKSGLPSDRFSAERTGGSVSTLTIQRTQQEDSAVYLCASSPSGRANTEAFFGQGTRLTVV.

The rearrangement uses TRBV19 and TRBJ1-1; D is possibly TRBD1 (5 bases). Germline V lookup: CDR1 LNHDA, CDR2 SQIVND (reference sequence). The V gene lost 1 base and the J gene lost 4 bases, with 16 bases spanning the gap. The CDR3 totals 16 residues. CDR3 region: CASSIVGQWGATEAFF. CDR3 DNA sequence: TGTGCCAGTAGTATAGTGGGCCAGTGGGGCGCCACTGAAGCTTTCTTT.

CDR3 loop: CATSRGTSVQETQYF. CDR3 coding DNA: TGTGCCACCAGCAGGGGCACTAGCGTGCAAGAGACCCAGTACTTC. V is TRBV15 and J is TRBJ2-5, with TRBD2 matching over 7 bases. The J segment lost 2 bases and the V segment lost 3 bases, leaving 6 bases of the junction unmatched. Looked up from germline, CDR1 is LNHNV and CDR2 is YYDKDF (reference sequence). This CDR3 has 15 residues.

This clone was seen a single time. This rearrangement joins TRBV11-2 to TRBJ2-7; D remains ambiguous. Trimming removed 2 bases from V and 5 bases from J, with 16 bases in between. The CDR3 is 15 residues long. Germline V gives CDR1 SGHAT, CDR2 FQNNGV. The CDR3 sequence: CASSLNRDTVHEQYF. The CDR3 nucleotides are TGTGCCAGCAGCTTAAACCGAGACACCGTCCACGAGCAGTACTTC.

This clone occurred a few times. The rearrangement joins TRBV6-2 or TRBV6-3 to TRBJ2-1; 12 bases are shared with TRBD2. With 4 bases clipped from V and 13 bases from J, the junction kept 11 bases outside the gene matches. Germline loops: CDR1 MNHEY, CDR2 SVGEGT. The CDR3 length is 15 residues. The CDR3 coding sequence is TGTGCCAGCAGTTTACCTAGCGGGGGGGCCGGACTTCAGTTCTTC. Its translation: CASSLPSGGAGLQFF.

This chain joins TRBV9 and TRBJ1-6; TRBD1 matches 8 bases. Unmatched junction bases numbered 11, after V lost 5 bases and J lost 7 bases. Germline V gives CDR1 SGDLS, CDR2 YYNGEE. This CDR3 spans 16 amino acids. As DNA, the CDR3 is TGTGCCAGCAGTACGACAGGGGCGTTTGCGAATTCACCCCTCCACTTT. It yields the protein CASSTTGAFANSPLHF.

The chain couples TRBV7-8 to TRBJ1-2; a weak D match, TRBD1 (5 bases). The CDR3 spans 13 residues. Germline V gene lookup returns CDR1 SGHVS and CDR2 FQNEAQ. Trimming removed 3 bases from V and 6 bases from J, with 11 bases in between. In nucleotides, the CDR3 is TGTGCCAGCAGCTTGCAAGGGGTAGATGGCTACACCTTC. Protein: CASSLQGVDGYTF. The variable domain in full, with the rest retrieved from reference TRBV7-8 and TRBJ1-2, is GAGVSQSPRYKVAKRGQDVALRCDPISGHVSLFWYQQALGQGPEFLTYFQNEAQLDKSGLPSDRFFAERPEGSVSTLKIQRTQQEDSAVYLCASSLQGVDGYTFGSGTRLTVV.

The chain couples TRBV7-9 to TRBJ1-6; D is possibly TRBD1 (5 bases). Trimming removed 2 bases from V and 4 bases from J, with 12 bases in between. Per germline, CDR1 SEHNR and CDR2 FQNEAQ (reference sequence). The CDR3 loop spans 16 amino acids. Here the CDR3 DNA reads TGTGCCAGCAGCTTACAGGGAATCGGGTATAATTCACCCCTCCACTTT. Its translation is CASSLQGIGYNSPLHF.

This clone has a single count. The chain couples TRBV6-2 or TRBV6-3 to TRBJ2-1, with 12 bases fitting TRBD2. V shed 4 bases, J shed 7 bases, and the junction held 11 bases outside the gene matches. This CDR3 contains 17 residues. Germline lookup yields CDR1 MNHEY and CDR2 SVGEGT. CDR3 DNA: TGTGCCAGCAGTTCCCGACTAGCGGGGGCACCTCAGAATGAGCAGTTCTTC. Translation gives CASSSRLAGAPQNEQFF.